This T cell receptor (beta chain) is from a study of T-cell memory formation after mild COVID-19. This clonotype showed up just a few times. Its antigen is undetermined. TCRdb re-called the 5' RACE reads with MiXCR, one entry per CDR3 protein. The sample shows 110,000 or so distinct CDR3 sequences, about 20% of them seen only once. Study findings and constraints: Balance between CD4 and CD8 was seen in clones contracting day 15 to 85, and a CD4+ lean was seen in later expanders.

Germline-derived CDR1 and CDR2 are DFQATT and SNEGSKA (reference sequence). The CDR3 contains 14 residues. With 6 bases removed from V and 2 bases from J, the gap between germline ends came to 15 bases. The receptor was derived from a man aged 18 to 29 who had mild COVID-19 (a few samples of this study predate the infection). Cell type and time point are not known. Sequenced material: PBMCs or a T cell subset sorted from them (not recorded which). V gene TRBV20-1 combines with J gene TRBJ2-3, with D hard to call. DNA of the CDR3: TGCAGTGCGGGAATCCCCGTCGCCACAGATACGCAGTATTTT. Protein: CSAGIPVATDTQYF.